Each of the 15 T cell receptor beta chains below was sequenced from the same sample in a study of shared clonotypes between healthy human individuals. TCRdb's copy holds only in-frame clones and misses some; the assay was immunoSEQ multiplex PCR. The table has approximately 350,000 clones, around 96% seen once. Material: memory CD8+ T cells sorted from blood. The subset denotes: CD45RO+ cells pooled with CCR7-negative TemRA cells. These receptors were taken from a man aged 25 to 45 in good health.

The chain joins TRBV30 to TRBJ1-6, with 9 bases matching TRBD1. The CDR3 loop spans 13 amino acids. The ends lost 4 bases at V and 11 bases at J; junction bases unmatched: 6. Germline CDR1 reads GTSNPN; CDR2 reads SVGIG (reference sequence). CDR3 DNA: TGTGCCTGGACGGGACAGGGAGTCCCACCCCTCCACTTT. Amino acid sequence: CAWTGQGVPPLHF.

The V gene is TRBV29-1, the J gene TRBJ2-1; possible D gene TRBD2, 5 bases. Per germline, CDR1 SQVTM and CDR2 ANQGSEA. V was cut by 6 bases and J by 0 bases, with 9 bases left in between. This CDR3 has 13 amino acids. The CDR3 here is CSVTRSSYNEQFF. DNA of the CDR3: TGCAGCGTAACTAGGAGCTCCTACAATGAGCAGTTCTTC.

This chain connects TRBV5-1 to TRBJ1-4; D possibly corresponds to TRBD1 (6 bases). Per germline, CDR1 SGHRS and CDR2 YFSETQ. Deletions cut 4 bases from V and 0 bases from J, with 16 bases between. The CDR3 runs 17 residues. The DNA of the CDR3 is TGCGCCAGCAGCCTCGGACAGACCCGAGCAACTAATGAAAAACTGTTTTTT. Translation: CASSLGQTRATNEKLFF.

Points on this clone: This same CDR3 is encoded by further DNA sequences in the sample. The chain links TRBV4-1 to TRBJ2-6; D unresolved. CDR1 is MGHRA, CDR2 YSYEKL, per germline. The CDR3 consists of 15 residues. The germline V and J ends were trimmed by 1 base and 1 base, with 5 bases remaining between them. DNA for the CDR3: TGCGCCAGCAGCCAAGTCCCGTCTGGGGCCAACGTCCTGACTTTC. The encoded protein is CASSQVPSGANVLTF.

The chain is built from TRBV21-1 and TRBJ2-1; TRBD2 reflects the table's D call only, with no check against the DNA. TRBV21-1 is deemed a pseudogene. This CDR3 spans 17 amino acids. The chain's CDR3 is CASSTEGYWSSYNEQFF. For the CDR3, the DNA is TGTGCCAGCAGCACCGAGGGCTACTGGAGCTCCTACAATGAGCAGTTCTTC.

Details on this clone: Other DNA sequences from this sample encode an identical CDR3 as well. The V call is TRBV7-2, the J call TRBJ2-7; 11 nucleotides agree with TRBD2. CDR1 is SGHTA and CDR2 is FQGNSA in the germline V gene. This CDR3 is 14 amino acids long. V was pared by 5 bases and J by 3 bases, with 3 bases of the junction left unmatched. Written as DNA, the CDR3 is TGTGCCAGCAGCCTAGGACTAGCGGGCTACGAGCAGTACTTC. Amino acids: CASSLGLAGYEQYF.

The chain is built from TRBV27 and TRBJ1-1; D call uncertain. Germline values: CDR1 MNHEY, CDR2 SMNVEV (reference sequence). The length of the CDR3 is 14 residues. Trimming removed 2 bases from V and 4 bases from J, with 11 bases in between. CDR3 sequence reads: CASSLSEWGTEAFF. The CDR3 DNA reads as TGTGCCAGCAGTTTAAGTGAGTGGGGCACTGAAGCTTTCTTT.

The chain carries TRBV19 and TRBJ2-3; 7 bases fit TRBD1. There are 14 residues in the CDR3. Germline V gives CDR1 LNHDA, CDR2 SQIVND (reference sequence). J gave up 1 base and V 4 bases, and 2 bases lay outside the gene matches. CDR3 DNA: TGTGCCAGTAGTACGGACAGGCGCACAGATACGCAGTATTTT. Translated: CASSTDRRTDTQYF.

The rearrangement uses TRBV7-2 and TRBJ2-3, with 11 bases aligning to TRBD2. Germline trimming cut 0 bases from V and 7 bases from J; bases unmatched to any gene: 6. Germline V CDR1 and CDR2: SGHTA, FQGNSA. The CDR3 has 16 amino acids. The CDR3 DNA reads TGTGCCAGCAGCTTAGCAATAGCGGGAGGGCCAAATACGCAGTATTTT. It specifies CASSLAIAGGPNTQYF.

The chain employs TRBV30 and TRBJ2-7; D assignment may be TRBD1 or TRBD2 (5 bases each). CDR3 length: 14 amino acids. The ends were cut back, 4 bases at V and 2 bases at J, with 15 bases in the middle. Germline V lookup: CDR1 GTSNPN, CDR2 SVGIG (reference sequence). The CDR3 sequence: CAWKGDEGPYEQYF. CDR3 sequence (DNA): TGTGCCTGGAAAGGGGACGAGGGGCCCTACGAGCAGTACTTC.

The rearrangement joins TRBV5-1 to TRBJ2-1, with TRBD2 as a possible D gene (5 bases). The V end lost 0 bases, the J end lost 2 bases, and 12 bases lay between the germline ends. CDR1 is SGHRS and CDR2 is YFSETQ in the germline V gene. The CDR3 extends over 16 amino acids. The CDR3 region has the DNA TGCGCCAGCAGCTTGGCGCGCCTAGCCCCCTACAATGAGCAGTTCTTC. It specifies CASSLARLAPYNEQFF. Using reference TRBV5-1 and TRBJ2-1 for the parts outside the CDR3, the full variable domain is KAGVTQTPRYLIKTRGQQVTLSCSPISGHRSVSWYQQTPGQGLQFLFEYFSETQRNKGNFPGRFSGRQFSNSRSEMNVSTLELGDSALYLCASSLARLAPYNEQFFGPGTRLTVL.

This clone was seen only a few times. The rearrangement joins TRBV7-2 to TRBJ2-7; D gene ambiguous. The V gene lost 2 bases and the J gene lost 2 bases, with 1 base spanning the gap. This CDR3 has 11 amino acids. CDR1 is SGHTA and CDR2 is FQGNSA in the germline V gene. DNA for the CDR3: TGTGCCAGCAGCTTAACCTACGAGCAGTACTTC. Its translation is CASSLTYEQYF.

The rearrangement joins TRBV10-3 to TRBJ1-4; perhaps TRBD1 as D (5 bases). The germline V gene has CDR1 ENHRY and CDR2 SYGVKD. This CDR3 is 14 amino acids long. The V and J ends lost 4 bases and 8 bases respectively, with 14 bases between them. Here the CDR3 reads CAISVLGNREKLFF. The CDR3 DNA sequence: TGTGCCATCAGTGTATTAGGGAACAGGGAAAAACTGTTTTTT.

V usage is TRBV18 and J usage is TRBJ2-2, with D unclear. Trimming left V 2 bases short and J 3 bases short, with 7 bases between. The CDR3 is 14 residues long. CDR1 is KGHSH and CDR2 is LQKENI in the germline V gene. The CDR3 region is CASSPSADTGELFF. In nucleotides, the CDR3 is TGTGCCAGCTCACCAAGTGCGGACACCGGGGAGCTGTTTTTT. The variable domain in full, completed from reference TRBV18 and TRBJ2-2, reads NAGVMQNPRHLVRRRGQEARLRCSPMKGHSHVYWYRQLPEEGLKFMVYLQKENIIDESGMPKERFSAEFPKEGPSILRIQQVVRGDSAAYFCASSPSADTGELFFGEGSRLTVL.

Here the CDR3 DNA reads TGTGCCAGCAGTTCGACCGCTACCCAAGAGACCCAGTACTTC. Encoded protein: CASSSTATQETQYF. This chain links TRBV27 with TRBJ2-5; D unclear. Trimming stripped 4 bases from V and 1 base from J, with 10 bases between. CDR1 is MNHEY and CDR2 is SMNVEV in the germline V gene (reference sequence). The CDR3 extends over 14 amino acids.